Shown below are 25 T cell receptor beta chains from a single sample sequenced in a study of cytomegalovirus exposure and HLA in healthy donors. It was with 60 Vbeta and 13 Jbeta primers that the PCR ran. TCRdb's table, derived via immunoSEQ multiplex PCR, lists solely in-frame clones and lacks some. The sample holds about 130,000 clones, 65% to 90% seen once. Sequencing was carried out using PBMCs. These receptor sequences come from a man between 18 and 35 years old in good health and CMV-seronegative.

The chain joins TRBV5-1 to TRBJ1-1, with D possibly being TRBD1 (6 bases). The CDR3 spans 14 residues. Per germline, CDR1 SGHRS and CDR2 YFSETQ. V was cut by 5 bases and J by 6 bases, with 17 bases left in between. The CDR3 nucleotides read TGCGCCAGCAGTCCTACAGGGATCGGCGCTGAAGCTTTCTTT. Its protein is CASSPTGIGAEAFF.

The chain employs TRBV29-1 and TRBJ1-5; perhaps TRBD1 as D (5 bases). Germline values: CDR1 SQVTM, CDR2 ANQGSEA. V lost 1 base, J lost 11 bases, and 15 bases lay in between. CDR3 length: 13 residues. The DNA for the CDR3 is TGCAGCGTTGAAGTAAGCGGGAGGGACGCCCAGCATTTT. This sequence encodes CSVEVSGRDAQHF.

As regards this clone: Other DNA sequences of this sample code for an identical CDR3. V and J are TRBV12-5 and TRBJ1-5; D is possibly TRBD1 (5 bases). Germline V gene data show CDR1 as LGHNT and CDR2 as FRNRAP. V lost 5 bases and J lost 3, with 11 bases in between. The length of the CDR3 is 14 residues. The CDR3 loop is CASGLGLINQPQHF. CDR3 bases: TGTGCTAGTGGTCTGGGACTGATCAATCAGCCCCAGCATTTT.

CDR3 in DNA: TGTGCCATCAGGAACCTCCAGCGGGGGGTTACCGGGGAGCTGTTTTTT. Translated, it gives CAIRNLQRGVTGELFF. The rearrangement uses TRBV10-3 and TRBJ2-2, with 9 bases lining up with TRBD2. Germline CDR1 and CDR2: ENHRY and SYGVKD. Trimming cost V 6 bases and J 5 bases; bases outside gene matches: 10. The CDR3 consists of 16 residues.

The chain has TRBV7-2 and TRBJ2-7; 11 bases are shared with TRBD2. Germline V CDR1 and CDR2: SGHTA, FQGNSA. Trimming cost V 5 bases and J 4 bases; bases outside gene matches: 7. CDR3 size: 15 residues. The CDR3 protein is CASSVSGGAGYEQYF. DNA of the CDR3: TGTGCCAGCAGCGTTAGCGGGGGGGCAGGGTACGAGCAGTACTTC.

This clone has only one observation. The gene calls are TRBV10-3 and TRBJ1-6, with a tentative D call TRBD1 (6 bases). Trimming pared 0 bases from V and 6 bases from J, leaving 9 bases between. This CDR3 comprises 15 residues. CDR1 and CDR2 from the germline V gene are ENHRY and SYGVKD. CDR3 sequence reads: CAISESGGFNSPLHF. The CDR3 nucleotides are TGTGCCATCAGTGAGTCTGGGGGCTTTAATTCACCCCTCCACTTT.

The chain combines TRBV25-1 with TRBJ2-3, with 7 bases matching TRBD1. The CDR3 has 13 amino acids. The ends lost 6 bases at V and 6 bases at J; junction bases unmatched: 6. Per the germline V gene, CDR1 is MGHDK and CDR2 is SYGVNS. In DNA form, the CDR3 reads TGTGCCAGCAGGACAGGGTATATGGATACGCAGTATTTT. It is translated as CASRTGYMDTQYF.

The gene calls are TRBV12-2 and TRBJ2-7; the table names TRBD2, a call not compared with the DNA. TRBV12-2 is given as a pseudogene. CDR3 length: 15 amino acids. In DNA form, the CDR3 reads TGTGCAAGTCGCTTAGTGGCGGGACTTACCTACGAGCAGTACTTC. Translating gives CASRLVAGLTYEQYF.

For the CDR3, the DNA is TGTGCCAGCAGCCGGGGGGGTAGCTCTGGAAACACCATATATTTT. Protein product: CASSRGGSSGNTIYF. V usage is TRBV7-9 and J usage is TRBJ1-3; maybe TRBD1 (5 bases). V lost 5 bases to trimming and J lost 0 bases, with 11 bases between them. The CDR3 has 15 amino acids. Looked up from germline, CDR1 is SEHNR and CDR2 is FQNEAQ (reference sequence).

This rearrangement joins TRBV6-5 to TRBJ2-5; 7 nucleotides align to TRBD2. The CDR3 loop spans 15 amino acids. Per germline, CDR1 MNHEY and CDR2 SVGAGI. The V and J ends lost 0 bases and 1 base, in that order; junction bases with no gene match: 2. The CDR3 DNA reads TGTGCCAGCAGTTACTCCGGGGGGACCCAAGAGACCCAGTACTTC. It specifies CASSYSGGTQETQYF.

This rearrangement joins TRBV27 to TRBJ1-2; 10 bases match TRBD1. Germline loops: CDR1 MNHEY, CDR2 SMNVEV (reference sequence). The length of the CDR3 is 11 residues. J gave up 12 bases and V 4 bases, and 2 bases lay outside the gene matches. CDR3: CASSSGQGNTF. In nucleotides, the CDR3 is TGTGCCAGCAGTTCGGGACAGGGGAACACCTTC.

The chain couples TRBV28 to TRBJ1-1; D not certain. The CDR3 loop spans 14 amino acids. V lost 2 bases, J lost 1 base, and 8 bases lay in between. Germline loops: CDR1 MDHEN, CDR2 SYDVKM. CDR3 sequence (DNA): TGTGCCAGCAGTTTAAATACAGAGAACACTGAAGCTTTCTTT. It specifies CASSLNTENTEAFF. The whole variable domain, filled in from reference TRBV28 and TRBJ1-1, reads DVKVTQSSRYLVKRTGEKVFLECVQDMDHENMFWYRQDPGLGLRLIYFSYDVKMKEKGDIPEGYSVSREKKERFSLILESASTNQTSMYLCASSLNTENTEAFFGQGTRLTVV.

The V gene is TRBV7-9, the J gene TRBJ1-4, with 9 bases fitting TRBD1. Germline loops: CDR1 SEHNR, CDR2 FQNEAQ (reference sequence). The CDR3 covers 15 residues. J was trimmed by 7 bases and V by 5 bases; bases with no gene match: 8. The CDR3 region has the DNA TGTGCCAGCAGCCCTGGGACAGGGAGGTCTGAAAAACTGTTTTTT. Translation gives CASSPGTGRSEKLFF.

This chain uses TRBV5-4 with TRBJ2-1; TRBD2 is a possible D gene (6 bases). Germline-derived CDR1 and CDR2 are SGHNT and YYREEE (reference sequence). Trimming took off 2 bases at V and 5 bases at J, with 17 bases between the two ends. This CDR3 comprises 16 residues. The CDR3: CASSFRRELKDNEQFF. The CDR3 coding sequence is TGTGCCAGCAGCTTTCGCCGGGAGCTTAAGGACAATGAGCAGTTCTTC.

The V and J genes are TRBV29-1 and TRBJ2-3; a possible D gene is TRBD1 (6 bases). The V and J ends lost 4 bases and 2 bases respectively, with 10 bases between them. The CDR3 is 13 residues long. CDR1 and CDR2 (germline): SQVTM, ANQGSEA. CDR3 bases: TGCAGCGTTGGGACAGTCTTCACAGATACGCAGTATTTT. Encoded protein: CSVGTVFTDTQYF.

The CDR3 sequence is CASSGSSGGAWTQYF. As DNA, the CDR3 is TGTGCCAGCAGTGGGTCTAGCGGGGGGGCTTGGACGCAGTATTTT. V and J are TRBV2 and TRBJ2-3; 12 bases agree with TRBD2. CDR1 and CDR2 from the germline V gene are SNHLY and FYNNEI. This CDR3 contains 15 residues. V was clipped by 4 bases and J by 9 bases; unmatched bases: 8.

The chain links TRBV6-5 to TRBJ2-5; the D gene is possibly TRBD2 (7 bases). The J call may be wrong; the DNA end is better matched by TRBJ2-7. Germline CDR1 and CDR2: MNHEY and SVGAGI. The CDR3 length is 14 residues. The CDR3 protein is CASSHREGSYEQYF. The CDR3 nucleotides read TGTGCCAGCAGCCACAGGGAGGGATCCTACGAGCAGTACTTC.

CDR3 nucleotide sequence: TGTGCCTGGAGTAGCAGGGCAGTCCAAGAGACCCAGTACTTC. The encoded protein is CAWSSRAVQETQYF. V is TRBV30 and J is TRBJ2-5, with D possibly matching TRBD1 (5 bases). There are 14 residues in the CDR3. Germline lookup yields CDR1 GTSNPN and CDR2 SVGIG (reference sequence). Trimming took 2 bases from V and 1 from J, leaving 11 bases between them.

The J gene is TRBJ1-1, the V gene TRBV18; 9 nucleotides line up with TRBD1. J lost 4 bases, V lost 6 bases, and 9 bases had no gene match. Germline loops: CDR1 KGHSH, CDR2 LQKENI. The CDR3 runs 15 residues. CDR3 sequence (DNA): TGTGCCAGCTCCCCGCGGACAGGGGAAACCACTGAAGCTTTCTTT. Its translation is CASSPRTGETTEAFF.

The chain carries TRBV28 and TRBJ1-2; D gene unclear. Germline V gene data show CDR1 as MDHEN and CDR2 as SYDVKM. V lost 6 bases and J lost 8, with 19 bases in between. The length of the CDR3 is 14 residues. The CDR3 loop is CASSGGNVAGGYTF. CDR3 DNA: TGTGCCAGCAGCGGCGGTAACGTCGCGGGGGGCTACACCTTC.

This clone was observed once. This sequence joins TRBV27 and TRBJ2-2, with TRBD1 matching over 12 bases. The CDR3 spans 15 residues. Losses at the gene ends were 6 bases for V and 6 bases for J; bases not matched to a gene: 5. Per germline, CDR1 MNHEY and CDR2 SMNVEV (reference sequence). In DNA form, the CDR3 reads TGTGCCAGCAGAGCCGGGACAGGGGGCTCCGGGGAGCTGTTTTTT. Translating gives CASRAGTGGSGELFF.

CDR3 bases: TGTGCCAGCAGCTTCGAGGGTTACACTGAAGCTTTCTTT. It codes for CASSFEGYTEAFF. V is TRBV7-9 and J is TRBJ1-1; D unresolved. V was shortened by 3 bases and J by 3 bases, with 8 bases between the two germline ends. This CDR3 is 13 amino acids long. The germline CDR1 and CDR2 sequences are SEHNR and FQNEAQ (reference sequence).

The rearrangement uses TRBV5-4 and TRBJ2-3; possible D gene TRBD1, 5 bases. Trimming removed 6 bases at V and 2 bases at J, with 13 bases between. The germline V gene encodes CDR1 SGHNT and CDR2 YYREEE (reference sequence). The CDR3 extends over 14 amino acids. The CDR3: CASTLKGYTDTQYF. The CDR3 DNA reads as TGTGCCAGCACCCTGAAGGGGTACACAGATACGCAGTATTTT.

This clone showed up just a few times. An end of the junction differs from the germline gene, which may be a read error. The chain recombines TRBV6-1 with TRBJ1-1, with D uncertain. CDR3 length: 13 residues. Germline lookup yields CDR1 MNHNS and CDR2 SASEGT. In nucleotides, the CDR3 is TGTGCCAGCCGTGACCGCTCGGTCACTGAAGCTTTCTTT. This gives the protein CASRDRSVTEAFF.

The V gene is TRBV27, the J gene TRBJ1-5, with D unresolved. V was shortened by 6 bases and J by 6 bases, with 9 bases between the two germline ends. CDR1 is MNHEY, CDR2 SMNVEV, per germline (reference sequence). The CDR3 sequence is 12 residues long. In DNA, the CDR3 is TGTGCCAGCAGCCAAACCGGTCAGCCCCAGCATTTT. This sequence encodes CASSQTGQPQHF.